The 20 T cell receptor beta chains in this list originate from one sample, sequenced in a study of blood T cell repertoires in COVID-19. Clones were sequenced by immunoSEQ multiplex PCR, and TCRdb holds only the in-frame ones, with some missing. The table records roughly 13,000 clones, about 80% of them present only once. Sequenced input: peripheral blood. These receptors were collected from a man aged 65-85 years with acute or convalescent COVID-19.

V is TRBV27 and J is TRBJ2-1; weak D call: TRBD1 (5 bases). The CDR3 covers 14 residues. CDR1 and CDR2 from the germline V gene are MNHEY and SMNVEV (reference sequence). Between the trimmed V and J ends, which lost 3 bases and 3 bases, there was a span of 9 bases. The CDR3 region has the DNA TGTGCCAGCAGTTTTCTGGGGCTCTACAATGAGCAGTTCTTC. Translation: CASSFLGLYNEQFF.

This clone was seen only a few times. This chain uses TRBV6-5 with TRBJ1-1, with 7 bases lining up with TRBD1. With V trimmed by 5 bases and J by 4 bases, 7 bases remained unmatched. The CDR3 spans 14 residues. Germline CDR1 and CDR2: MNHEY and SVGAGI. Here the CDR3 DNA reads TGTGCCAGCAGTCCAGACAGGGTCAGCACTGAAGCTTTCTTT. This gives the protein CASSPDRVSTEAFF.

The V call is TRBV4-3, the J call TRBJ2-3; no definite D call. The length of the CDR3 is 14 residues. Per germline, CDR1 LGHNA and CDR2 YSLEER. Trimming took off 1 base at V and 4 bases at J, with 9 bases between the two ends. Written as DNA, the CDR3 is TGCGCCAGCAGCCAAGCCTTCGTTCCAGATACGCAGTATTTT. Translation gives CASSQAFVPDTQYF.

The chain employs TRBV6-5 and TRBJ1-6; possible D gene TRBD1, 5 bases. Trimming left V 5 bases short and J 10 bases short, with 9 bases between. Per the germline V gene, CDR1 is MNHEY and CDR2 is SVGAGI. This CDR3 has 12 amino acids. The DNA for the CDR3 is TGTGCCAGCAGTCAGGGTGGATCACCCCTCCACTTT. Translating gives CASSQGGSPLHF.

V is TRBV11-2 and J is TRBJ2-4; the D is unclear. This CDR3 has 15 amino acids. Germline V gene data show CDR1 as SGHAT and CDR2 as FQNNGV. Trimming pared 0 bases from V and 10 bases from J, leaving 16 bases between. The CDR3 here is CASSLDMVGRGIQYF. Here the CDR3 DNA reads TGTGCCAGCAGCTTAGATATGGTGGGCCGTGGGATTCAGTACTTC.

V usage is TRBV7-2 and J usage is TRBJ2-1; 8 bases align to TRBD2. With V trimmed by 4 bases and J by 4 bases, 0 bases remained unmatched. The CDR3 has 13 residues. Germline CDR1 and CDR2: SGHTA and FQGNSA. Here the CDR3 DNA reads TGTGCCAGCAGCTCTAGCGGGTACAATGAGCAGTTCTTC. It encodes CASSSSGYNEQFF.

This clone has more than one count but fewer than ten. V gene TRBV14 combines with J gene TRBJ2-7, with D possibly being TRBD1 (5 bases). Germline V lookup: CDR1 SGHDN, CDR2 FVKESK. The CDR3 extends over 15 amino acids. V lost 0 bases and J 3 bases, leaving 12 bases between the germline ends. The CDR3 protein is CASSQDPQGNYEQYF. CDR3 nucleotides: TGTGCCAGCAGCCAAGATCCCCAGGGAAACTACGAGCAGTACTTC.

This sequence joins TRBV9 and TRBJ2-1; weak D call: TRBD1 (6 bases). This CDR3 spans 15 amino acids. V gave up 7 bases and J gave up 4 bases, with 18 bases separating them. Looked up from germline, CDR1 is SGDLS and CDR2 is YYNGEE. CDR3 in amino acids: CASGYGERGYNEQFF. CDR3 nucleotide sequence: TGTGCCAGCGGATACGGGGAGAGGGGGTACAATGAGCAGTTCTTC.

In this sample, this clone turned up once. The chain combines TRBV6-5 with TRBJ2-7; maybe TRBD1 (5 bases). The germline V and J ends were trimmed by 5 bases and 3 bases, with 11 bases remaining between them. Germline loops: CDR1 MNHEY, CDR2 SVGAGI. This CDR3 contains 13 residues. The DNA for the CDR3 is TGTGCCAGCAGTCGACAGATGAACTACGAGCAGTACTTC. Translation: CASSRQMNYEQYF.

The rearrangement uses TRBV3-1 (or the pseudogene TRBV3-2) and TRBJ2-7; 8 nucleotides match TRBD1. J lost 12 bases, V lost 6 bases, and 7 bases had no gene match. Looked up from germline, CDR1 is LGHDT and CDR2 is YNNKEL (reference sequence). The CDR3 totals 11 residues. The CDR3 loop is CASRRDRLWYF. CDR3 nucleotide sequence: TGTGCCAGCAGACGGGACAGGCTCTGGTACTTC.

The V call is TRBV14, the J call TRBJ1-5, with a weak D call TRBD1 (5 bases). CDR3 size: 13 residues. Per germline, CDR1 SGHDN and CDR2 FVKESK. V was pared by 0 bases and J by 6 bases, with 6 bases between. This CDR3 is CASSQDRGQPQHF. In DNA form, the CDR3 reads TGTGCCAGCAGCCAAGATAGGGGTCAGCCCCAGCATTTT.

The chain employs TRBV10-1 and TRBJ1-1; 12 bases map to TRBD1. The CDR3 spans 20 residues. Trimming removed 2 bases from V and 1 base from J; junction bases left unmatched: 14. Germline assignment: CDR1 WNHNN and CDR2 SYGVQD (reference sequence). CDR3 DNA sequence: TGCGCCAGCAGTGAGCGGTGGCTGGGGACAGGGGGCTCCGGGAACACTGAAGCTTTCTTT. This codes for CASSERWLGTGGSGNTEAFF.

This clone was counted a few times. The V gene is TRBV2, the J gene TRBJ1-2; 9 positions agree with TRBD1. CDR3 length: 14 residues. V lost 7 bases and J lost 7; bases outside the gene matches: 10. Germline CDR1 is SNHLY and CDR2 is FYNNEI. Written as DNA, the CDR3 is TGTGCCAGCACCGCCTCCGGGACAGGGTTTGGCTACACCTTC. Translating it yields CASTASGTGFGYTF.

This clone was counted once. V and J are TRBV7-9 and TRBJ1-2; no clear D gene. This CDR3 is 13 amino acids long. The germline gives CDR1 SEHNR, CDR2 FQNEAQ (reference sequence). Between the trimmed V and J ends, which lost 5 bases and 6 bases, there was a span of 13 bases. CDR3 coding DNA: TGTGCCAGCAGCCTAGGGAGATCCGATGGCTACACCTTC. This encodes CASSLGRSDGYTF.

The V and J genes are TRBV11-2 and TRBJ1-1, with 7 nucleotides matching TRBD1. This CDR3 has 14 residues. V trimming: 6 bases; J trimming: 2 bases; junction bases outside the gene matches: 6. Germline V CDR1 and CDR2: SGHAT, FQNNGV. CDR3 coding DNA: TGTGCCAGCAGACCTCAGGGGGGCAACACTGAAGCTTTCTTT. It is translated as CASRPQGGNTEAFF.

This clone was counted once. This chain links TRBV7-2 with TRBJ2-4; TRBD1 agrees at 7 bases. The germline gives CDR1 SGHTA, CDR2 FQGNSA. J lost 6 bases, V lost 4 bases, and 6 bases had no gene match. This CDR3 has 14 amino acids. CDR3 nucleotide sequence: TGTGCCAGCAGCTCAGATCGACAGGGAAACATTCAGTACTTC. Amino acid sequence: CASSSDRQGNIQYF. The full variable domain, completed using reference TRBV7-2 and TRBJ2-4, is GAGVSQSPSNKVTEKGKDVELRCDPISGHTALYWYRQSLGQGLEFLIYFQGNSAPDKSGLPSDRFSAERTGGSVSTLTIQRTQQEDSAVYLCASSSDRQGNIQYFGAGTRLSVL.

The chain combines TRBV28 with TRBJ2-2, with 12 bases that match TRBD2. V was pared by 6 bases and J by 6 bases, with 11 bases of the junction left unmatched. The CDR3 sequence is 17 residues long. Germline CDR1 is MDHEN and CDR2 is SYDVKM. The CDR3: CASSLWGLAGGPGELFF. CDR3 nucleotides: TGTGCCAGCAGCCTCTGGGGGCTAGCGGGAGGGCCCGGGGAGCTGTTTTTT.

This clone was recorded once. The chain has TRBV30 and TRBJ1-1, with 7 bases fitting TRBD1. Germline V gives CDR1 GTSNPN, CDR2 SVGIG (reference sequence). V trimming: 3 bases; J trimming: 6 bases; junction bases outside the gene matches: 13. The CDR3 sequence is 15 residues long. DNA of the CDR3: TGTGCCTGGAGCCCTAGGACAGGAGGTTTCGCTGAAGCTTTCTTT. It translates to CAWSPRTGGFAEAFF.

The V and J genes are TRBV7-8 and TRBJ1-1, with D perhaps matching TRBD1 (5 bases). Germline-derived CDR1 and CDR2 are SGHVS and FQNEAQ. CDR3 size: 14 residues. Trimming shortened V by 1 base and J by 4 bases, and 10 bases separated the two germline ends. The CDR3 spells CASSLGTFGTEAFF. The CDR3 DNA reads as TGTGCCAGCAGCTTAGGGACATTCGGCACTGAAGCTTTCTTT. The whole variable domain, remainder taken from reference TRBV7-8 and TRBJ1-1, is GAGVSQSPRYKVAKRGQDVALRCDPISGHVSLFWYQQALGQGPEFLTYFQNEAQLDKSGLPSDRFFAERPEGSVSTLKIQRTQQEDSAVYLCASSLGTFGTEAFFGQGTRLTVV.

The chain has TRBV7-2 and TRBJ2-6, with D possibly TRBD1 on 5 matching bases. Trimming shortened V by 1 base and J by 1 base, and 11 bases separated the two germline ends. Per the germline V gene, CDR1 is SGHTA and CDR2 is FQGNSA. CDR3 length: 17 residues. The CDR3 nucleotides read TGTGCCAGCAGCTTAGTAGGGGTTGGGTCTGGGGCCAACGTCCTGACTTTC. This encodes CASSLVGVGSGANVLTF.